This T cell receptor (beta chain) was documented in a study of patients and donors after allogeneic stem cell transplantation. Trimming cost V 5 bases and J 8 bases, with 19 bases left between them. The CDR3 spans 15 residues. Per the germline V gene, CDR1 is MNHEY and CDR2 is SMNVEV (reference sequence). TCRdb called the RT-PCR reads again in MiXCR, with one record for every CDR3 protein. The table has 800,000 to 1,000,000 distinct CDR3 sequences, 15% to 20% seen once. Sequencing was carried out using blood, either unsorted or a sorted T cell fraction (not recorded which). This receptor was identified in a human donor who was either an allogeneic HSCT recipient or a stem cell or donor lymphocyte infusion donor (not recorded which). It is not recorded whose cells these are; they may come from a transplant donor. The chain joins TRBV27 to TRBJ2-1; tentatively, D is TRBD1 or TRBD2 (5 bases each). The CDR3 loop reads CASSLSDTRIHEQFF. CDR3 coding DNA: TGTGCCAGCAGTCTCTCGGACACTAGGATCCATGAGCAGTTCTTC.